These 9 T cell receptor beta chains were all obtained from the same sample, sequenced in a study of cytomegalovirus exposure and HLA in healthy donors. With 60 Vbeta and 13 Jbeta primers, the PCR was carried out. Assay: immunoSEQ multiplex PCR; the TCRdb copy retains only in-frame clones and omits some. The sample contains around 72,000 clones, 65% to 70% of which appear only once. The sample taken for sequencing was PBMCs. The receptors originated from a man aged 35 to 55 in good health and CMV-seropositive.

This chain's CDR3 is CASSIASGYEQYF. In DNA, the CDR3 is TGTGCCAGTAGTATAGCTTCGGGTTACGAGCAGTACTTC. The chain uses TRBV19 and TRBJ2-7; D uncertain. V was clipped by 1 base and J by 4 bases, with 8 bases between them. The CDR3 has 13 residues. Germline loops: CDR1 LNHDA, CDR2 SQIVND (reference sequence).

This chain joins TRBV19 and TRBJ2-4; D perhaps matches TRBD1 (5 bases). The germline V gene has CDR1 LNHDA and CDR2 SQIVND (reference sequence). Between the trimmed V and J ends, which lost 10 bases and 1 base, there was a span of 14 bases. The CDR3 has 14 residues. CDR3 protein: CATGRGSAKNIQYF. The DNA for the CDR3 is TGTGCCACAGGGCGCGGATCGGCCAAAAACATTCAGTACTTC.

The CDR3 is CASSLRTGYSYEQYF. The CDR3 DNA sequence: TGCGCCAGCAGCTTGAGGACAGGATATTCCTACGAGCAGTACTTC. This chain joins TRBV5-1 and TRBJ2-7; TRBD1 matches 7 bases. Trimming at V came to 1 base and at J to 1 base, leaving 5 bases not matched to a gene. Germline V gene lookup returns CDR1 SGHRS and CDR2 YFSETQ. This CDR3 comprises 15 residues.

The J gene is TRBJ1-5, the V gene TRBV10-3, with a possible D match to TRBD1 (5 bases). The germline CDR1 and CDR2 sequences are ENHRY and SYGVKD. CDR3 size: 14 residues. V was pared by 8 bases and J by 3 bases, with 14 bases between. The CDR3 DNA follows: TGTGCCATCGGGGGACTCGCGATCAATCAGCCCCAGCATTTT. As protein: CAIGGLAINQPQHF.

The V call is TRBV29-1, the J call TRBJ2-7; 7 bases align to TRBD1. Losses at the gene ends were 7 bases for V and 4 bases for J; bases not matched to a gene: 10. The CDR3 is 13 amino acids. Germline V CDR1 and CDR2: SQVTM, ANQGSEA. The CDR3 nucleotides read TGCAGCGCCACGCTGACAGGGATTTACGAGCAGTACTTC. It yields the protein CSATLTGIYEQYF.

This clone was seen only a few times. Relative to the germline gene, one junction end is altered; a read error may explain this. This chain joins TRBV7-2 and TRBJ1-2, with D uncertain. The CDR3 has 12 amino acids. The germline V gene has CDR1 SGHTA and CDR2 FQGNSA. For the CDR3, the DNA is TGTGCCAGCAGCTTAGATGACTATGACTACACCTTC. Its protein product is CASSLDDYDYTF.

The chain couples TRBV5-1 to TRBJ1-1; TRBD1 aligns across 9 bases. J gave up 5 bases and V 5 bases, and 7 bases lay outside the gene matches. Germline lookup yields CDR1 SGHRS and CDR2 YFSETQ. The length of the CDR3 is 14 residues. CDR3 sequence (DNA): TGCGCCAGCAGACAGGGGGCCCCGAGGACTGAAGCTTTCTTT. Translation: CASRQGAPRTEAFF.

The chain has TRBV2 and TRBJ1-6; D is uncertain. CDR1 SNHLY and CDR2 FYNNEI come from the germline V gene. V lost 3 bases to trimming and J lost 9 bases, with 9 bases between them. The CDR3 is made up of 13 amino acids. DNA for the CDR3: TGTGCCAGCAGTGATGGCAGGCCTTCACCCCTCCACTTT. Amino acid sequence: CASSDGRPSPLHF.

V and J are TRBV4-3 and TRBJ1-2; D is possibly TRBD1 (6 bases). Trimming left V 0 bases short and J 6 bases short, with 17 bases between. Per germline, CDR1 LGHNA and CDR2 YSLEER. CDR3 size: 16 residues. The CDR3 here is CASSQEGGGRENGYTF. CDR3 sequence (DNA): TGCGCCAGCAGCCAAGAGGGGGGGGGCAGGGAAAATGGCTACACCTTC.